This TCR beta chain was captured by sequencing in a study of shared clonotypes between healthy human individuals. Study conclusions and caveats: Non-shared clonotypes had lower generation probabilities than clonotypes shared by all four sorted-subset donors. Clonotypes that were shared across a few donors made up around 5% of naive CD4 clonotypes.

Germline lookup yields CDR1 KGHSH and CDR2 LQKENI. The CDR3 extends over 13 amino acids. V was pared by 3 bases and J by 5 bases, with 10 bases between. In its sample, this clone was seen a few times. The antigen is not known. Generated by immunoSEQ multiplex PCR, the TCRdb table keeps only in-frame clones and is missing some. The repertoire holds more than 2,000,000 clones, with approximately 92% as singletons. The J gene is TRBJ1-2, the V gene TRBV18, with D possibly matching TRBD1 (5 bases). The clonotype originates from a man between 18 and 29 years old in good health. The sequencing input was naive CD4+ T cells sorted from blood. Subset in this sample: CD45RA+ positively selected. CDR3 region: CASSPRDQYGYTF. As DNA, the CDR3 is TGTGCCAGCTCACCCAGGGACCAGTATGGCTACACCTTC.